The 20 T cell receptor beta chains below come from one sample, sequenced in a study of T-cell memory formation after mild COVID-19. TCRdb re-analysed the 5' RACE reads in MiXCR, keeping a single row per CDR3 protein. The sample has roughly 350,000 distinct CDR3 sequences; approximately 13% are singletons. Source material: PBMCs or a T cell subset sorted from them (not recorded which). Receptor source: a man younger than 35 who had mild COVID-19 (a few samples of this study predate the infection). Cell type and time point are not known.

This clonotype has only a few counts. The CDR3 loop reads CASSRGGLAGQETQYF. The CDR3 DNA reads TGTGCCAGCAGTAGGGGGGGACTAGCGGGGCAAGAGACCCAGTACTTC. The rearrangement links TRBV7-3 to TRBJ2-5; 13 bases are a match to TRBD2. CDR3 length: 16 residues. V lost 6 bases, J lost 2 bases, and 6 bases stayed unmatched. Germline CDR1 SGHTA, CDR2 FQGTGA. The variable domain in full, with the rest retrieved from reference TRBV7-3 and TRBJ2-5, is GAGVSQTPSNKVTEKGKYVELRCDPISGHTALYWYRQSLGQGPEFLIYFQGTGAADDSGLPNDRFFAVRPEGSVSTLKIQRTERGDSAVYLCASSRGGLAGQETQYFGPGTRLLVL.

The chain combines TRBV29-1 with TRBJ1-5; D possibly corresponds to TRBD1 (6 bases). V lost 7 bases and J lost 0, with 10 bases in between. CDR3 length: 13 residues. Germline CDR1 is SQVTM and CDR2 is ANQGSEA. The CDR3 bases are TGCAGCGCACAGGGCCATAGCAATCAGCCCCAGCATTTT. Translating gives CSAQGHSNQPQHF.

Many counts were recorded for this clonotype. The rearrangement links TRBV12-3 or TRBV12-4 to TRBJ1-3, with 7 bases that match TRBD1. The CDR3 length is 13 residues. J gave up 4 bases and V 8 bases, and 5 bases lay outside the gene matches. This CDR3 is CASGLTGGNTIYF. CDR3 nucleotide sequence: TGTGCCAGCGGCTTGACAGGGGGAAACACCATATATTTT.

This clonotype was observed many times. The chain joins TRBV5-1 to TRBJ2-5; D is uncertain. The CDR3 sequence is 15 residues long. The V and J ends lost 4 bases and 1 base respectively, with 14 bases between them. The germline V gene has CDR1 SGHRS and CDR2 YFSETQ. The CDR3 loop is CASSPQGRVQETQYF. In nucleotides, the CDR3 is TGCGCCAGCAGCCCGCAAGGTCGGGTCCAAGAGACCCAGTACTTC.

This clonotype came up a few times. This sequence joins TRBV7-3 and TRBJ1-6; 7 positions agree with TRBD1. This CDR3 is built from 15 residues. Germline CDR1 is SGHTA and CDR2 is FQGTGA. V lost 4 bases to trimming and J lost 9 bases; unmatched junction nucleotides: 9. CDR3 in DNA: TGTGCCAGCAGCTCCAACACAGGGGCCGGTTCACCCCTCCACTTT. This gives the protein CASSSNTGAGSPLHF.

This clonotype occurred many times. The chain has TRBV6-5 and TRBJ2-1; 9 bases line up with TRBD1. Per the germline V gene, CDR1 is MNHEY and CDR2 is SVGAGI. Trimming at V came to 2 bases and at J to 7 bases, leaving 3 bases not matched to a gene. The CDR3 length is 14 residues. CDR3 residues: CASSYRTGANEQFF. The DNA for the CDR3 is TGTGCCAGCAGTTACCGGACAGGGGCGAATGAGCAGTTCTTC.

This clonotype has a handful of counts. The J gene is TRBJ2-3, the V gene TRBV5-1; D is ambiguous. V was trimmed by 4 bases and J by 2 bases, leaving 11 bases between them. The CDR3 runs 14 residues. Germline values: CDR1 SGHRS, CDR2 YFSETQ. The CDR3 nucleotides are TGCGCCAGCAGCAAGGAGAGTACCACAGATACGCAGTATTTT. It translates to CASSKESTTDTQYF.

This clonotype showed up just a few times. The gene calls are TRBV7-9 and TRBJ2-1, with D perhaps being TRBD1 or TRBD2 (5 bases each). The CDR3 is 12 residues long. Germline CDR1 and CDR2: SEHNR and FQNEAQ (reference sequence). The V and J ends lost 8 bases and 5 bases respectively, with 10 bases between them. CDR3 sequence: CASGGPNNEQFF. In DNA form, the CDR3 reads TGTGCCAGCGGGGGACCAAACAATGAGCAGTTCTTC.

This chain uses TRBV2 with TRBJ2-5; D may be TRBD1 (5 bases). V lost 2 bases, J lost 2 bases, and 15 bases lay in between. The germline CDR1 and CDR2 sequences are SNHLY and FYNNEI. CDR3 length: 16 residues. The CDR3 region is CASSEFRGREQETQYF. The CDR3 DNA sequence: TGTGCCAGCAGTGAATTTAGGGGCAGAGAGCAAGAGACCCAGTACTTC.

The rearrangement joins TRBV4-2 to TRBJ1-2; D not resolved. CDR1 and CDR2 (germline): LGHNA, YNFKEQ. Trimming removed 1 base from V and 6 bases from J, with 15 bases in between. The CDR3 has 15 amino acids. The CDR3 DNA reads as TGTGCCAGCAGCCAAGGGTCTGTAGGGATCGATGGCTACACCTTC. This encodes CASSQGSVGIDGYTF.

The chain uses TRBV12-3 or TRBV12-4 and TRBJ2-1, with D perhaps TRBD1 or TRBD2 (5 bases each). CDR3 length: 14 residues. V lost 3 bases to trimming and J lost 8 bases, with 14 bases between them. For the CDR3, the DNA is TGTGCCAGCAGTTTCCGGGACCCCGGTGATGAGCAGTTCTTC. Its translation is CASSFRDPGDEQFF.

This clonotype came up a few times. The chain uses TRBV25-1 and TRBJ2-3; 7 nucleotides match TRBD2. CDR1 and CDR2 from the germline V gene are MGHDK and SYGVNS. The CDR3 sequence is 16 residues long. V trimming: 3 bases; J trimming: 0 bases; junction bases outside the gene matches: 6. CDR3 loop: CASSDTSRGSTDTQYF. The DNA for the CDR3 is TGTGCCAGCAGTGATACTTCGCGGGGGAGCACAGATACGCAGTATTTT.

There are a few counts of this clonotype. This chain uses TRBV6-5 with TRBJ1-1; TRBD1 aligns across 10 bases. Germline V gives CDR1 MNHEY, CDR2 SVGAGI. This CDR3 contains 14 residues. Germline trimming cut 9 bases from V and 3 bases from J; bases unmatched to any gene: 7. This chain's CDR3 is CASGRGTGDTEAFF. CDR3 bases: TGTGCCAGTGGGCGAGGGACAGGGGACACTGAAGCTTTCTTT.

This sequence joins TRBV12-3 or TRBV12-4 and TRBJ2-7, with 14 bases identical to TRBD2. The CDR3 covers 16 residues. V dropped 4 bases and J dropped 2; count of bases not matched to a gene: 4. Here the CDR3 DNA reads TGTGCCAGCAGTTGGGGGACTAGCGGGGGCGCCTACGAGCAGTACTTC. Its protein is CASSWGTSGGAYEQYF.

The CDR3 coding sequence is TGTGCCAGCAGTGAGACCGGACAGGGGAATTCACCCCTCCACTTT. It is translated as CASSETGQGNSPLHF. V and J are TRBV6-4 and TRBJ1-6; the match to TRBD1 covers 9 bases. The V segment lost 3 bases and the J segment 7 bases; nucleotides outside the gene matches: 4. CDR1 is MRHNA and CDR2 is SNTAGT in the germline V gene. CDR3 length: 15 residues.

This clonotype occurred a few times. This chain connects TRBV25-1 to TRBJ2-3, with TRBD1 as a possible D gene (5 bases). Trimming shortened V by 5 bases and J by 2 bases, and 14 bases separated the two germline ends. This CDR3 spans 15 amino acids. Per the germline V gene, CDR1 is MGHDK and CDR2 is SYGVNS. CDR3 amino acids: CASSPYGRVTDTQYF. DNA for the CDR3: TGTGCCAGCAGTCCATATGGCAGGGTCACAGATACGCAGTATTTT.

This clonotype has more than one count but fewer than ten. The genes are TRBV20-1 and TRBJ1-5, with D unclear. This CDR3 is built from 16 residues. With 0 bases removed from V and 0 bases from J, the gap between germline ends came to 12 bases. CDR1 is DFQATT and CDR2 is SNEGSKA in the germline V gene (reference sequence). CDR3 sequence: CSARDLARSSNQPQHF. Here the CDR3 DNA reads TGCAGTGCTAGAGATCTCGCACGGTCTAGCAATCAGCCCCAGCATTTT.

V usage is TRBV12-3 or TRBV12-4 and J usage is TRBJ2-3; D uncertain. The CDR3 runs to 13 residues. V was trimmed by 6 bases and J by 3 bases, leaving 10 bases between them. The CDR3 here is CASSSMQTDTQYF. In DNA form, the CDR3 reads TGTGCCAGCAGCTCCATGCAAACAGATACGCAGTATTTT.

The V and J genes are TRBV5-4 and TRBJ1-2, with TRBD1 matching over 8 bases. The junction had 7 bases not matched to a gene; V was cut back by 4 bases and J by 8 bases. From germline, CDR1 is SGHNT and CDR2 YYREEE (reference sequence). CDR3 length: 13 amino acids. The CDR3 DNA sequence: TGTGCCAGCAGCCCGGACAGGGCGGAGGGCTACACCTTC. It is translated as CASSPDRAEGYTF.

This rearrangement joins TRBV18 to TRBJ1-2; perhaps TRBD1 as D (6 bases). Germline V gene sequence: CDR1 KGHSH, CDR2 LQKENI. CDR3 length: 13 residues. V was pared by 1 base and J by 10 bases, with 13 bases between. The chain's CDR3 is CASSPLAGDDYTF. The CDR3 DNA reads TGTGCCAGCTCACCACTCGCAGGGGATGACTACACCTTC.